The source of this TCR beta chain is a study of cytomegalovirus exposure and HLA in healthy donors. Study-level results: Later on, a genetic analysis was performed. It linked a missense variant in DCLRE1C with V- and J-gene trimming of TCR beta.

Concerning this clone: Its antigen is unknown.

Trimming cost V 1 base and J 0 bases, with 7 bases left between them. Germline CDR1 reads MGHRA; CDR2 reads YSYEKL. This CDR3 spans 15 amino acids. Researchers ran the PCR with 60 Vbeta and 13 Jbeta primers. Measured with immunoSEQ multiplex PCR; TCRdb has only the in-frame clones, and not every one. The specimen's table records some 75,000 clones. Material for sequencing was PBMCs. The chain carries TRBV4-1 and TRBJ1-3; D uncertain. The TCR comes from a boy younger than 18 in good health and CMV-seronegative. CDR3 nucleotides: TGCGCCAGCAGCCAAGGGCTGCCCTCTGGAAACACCATATATTTT. This sequence encodes CASSQGLPSGNTIYF.